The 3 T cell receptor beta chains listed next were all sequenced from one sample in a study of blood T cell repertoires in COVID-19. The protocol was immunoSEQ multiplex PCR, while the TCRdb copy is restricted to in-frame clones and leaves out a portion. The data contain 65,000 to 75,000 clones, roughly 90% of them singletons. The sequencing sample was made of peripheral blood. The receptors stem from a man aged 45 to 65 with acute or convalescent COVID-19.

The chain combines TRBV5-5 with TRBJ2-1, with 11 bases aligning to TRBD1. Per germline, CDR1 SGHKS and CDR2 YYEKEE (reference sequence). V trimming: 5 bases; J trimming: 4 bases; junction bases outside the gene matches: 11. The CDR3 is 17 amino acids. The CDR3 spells CASSPITGTGGYNEQFF. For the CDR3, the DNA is TGTGCCAGCAGTCCAATCACCGGGACAGGGGGATACAATGAGCAGTTCTTC.

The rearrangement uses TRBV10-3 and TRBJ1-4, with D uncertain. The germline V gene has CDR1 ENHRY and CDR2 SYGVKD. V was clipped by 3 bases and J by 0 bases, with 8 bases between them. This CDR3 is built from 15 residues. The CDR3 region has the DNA TGTGCCATCAGTGATGGCACCGCAACTAATGAAAAACTGTTTTTT. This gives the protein CAISDGTATNEKLFF.

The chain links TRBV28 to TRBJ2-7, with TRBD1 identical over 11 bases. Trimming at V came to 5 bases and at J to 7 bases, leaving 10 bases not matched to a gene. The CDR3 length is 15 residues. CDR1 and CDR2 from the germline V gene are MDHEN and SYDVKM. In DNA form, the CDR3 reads TGTGCCAGCAGTCCCCCTGGACAGGGGGCGCGGGAGCAGTACTTC. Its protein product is CASSPPGQGAREQYF.